This T cell receptor beta chain was captured in a study of T cells in localized non-small cell lung cancer. The germline V gene encodes CDR1 SQVTM and CDR2 ANQGSEA. The length of the CDR3 is 14 residues. Worth noting for this clone: Its specificity is not known. At one end the junction does not follow the germline gene, possibly because of a read error.

Study-wide findings and caveats: Across samples, adjacent lung featured a median roughly 62 of the top 100 tumor clones. There was higher T cell clonality in uninvolved adjacent lung than in tumor, and it was highest there.

This table comes from immunoSEQ multiplex PCR, and its TCRdb copy is limited to in-frame clones, with some not included. The data show roughly 1,200 clones, roughly 15% seen once. Adjacent lung samples, free of atypia, were obtained at least 2 cm from the tumor margin. The rearrangement uses TRBV29-1 and TRBJ2-7; no clear D gene. The sequence came from a male donor at least 60 years old with stage I lung adenocarcinoma. The material was normal lung tissue next to the tumor, obtained before any cancer treatment. The CDR3 DNA follows: TGCAGCGTTGTAGGACCGGACGTCTCCCACGAGCAGTACTTC. Protein: CSVVGPDVSHEQYF.